A single sample is the source of the 8 T cell receptor beta chains below, sequenced in a study of shared T cell receptors in the human thymus. Some clones are missing from TCRdb's copy, which holds only in-frame ones; the method was immunoSEQ multiplex PCR. The sample has some 700,000 clones; around 89% are singletons. A further study also used this sample, focusing on human thymus T cells.

Sequenced: thymocytes. These receptors were taken from a boy under three years old with a congenital heart defect.

V and J are TRBV5-4 and TRBJ2-5; D uncertain. Looked up from germline, CDR1 is SGHNT and CDR2 is YYREEE (reference sequence). V lost 4 bases, J lost 4 bases, and 14 bases lay in between. This CDR3 region has 14 residues. DNA of the CDR3: TGTGCCAGCAGCCCGGCAGGAAGTGGAGAGACCCAGTACTTC. It specifies CASSPAGSGETQYF.

The CDR3 reads CASSDSGDYNEQFF. DNA of the CDR3: TGTGCCAGCAGTGACTCCGGGGACTACAATGAGCAGTTCTTC. V and J are TRBV6-4 and TRBJ2-1, with D maybe TRBD2 (5 bases). The CDR3 contains 14 residues. Germline lookup yields CDR1 MRHNA and CDR2 SNTAGT. Trimming shortened V by 0 bases and J by 3 bases, and 6 bases separated the two germline ends.

Only a few counts were recorded for this clone. The rearrangement links TRBV11-2 to TRBJ2-3; D unresolved. V was cut by 5 bases and J by 0 bases, with 3 bases left in between. CDR1 is SGHAT, CDR2 FQNNGV, per germline. This CDR3 spans 12 amino acids. The CDR3 DNA is TGTGCCAGCAGCCCAAGCACAGATACGCAGTATTTT. This encodes CASSPSTDTQYF.

DNA of the CDR3: TGTGCCAGCCTGGGGGATACTAGCGGGGGATACGAGCAGTACTTC. It codes for CASLGDTSGGYEQYF. The chain uses TRBV27 and TRBJ2-7; 11 positions agree with TRBD2. With V trimmed by 8 bases and J by 4 bases, 10 bases remained unmatched. Germline V gene sequence: CDR1 MNHEY, CDR2 SMNVEV (reference sequence). This CDR3 has 15 amino acids.

The V gene is TRBV30, the J gene TRBJ2-1, with D perhaps TRBD2 (6 bases). Germline loops: CDR1 GTSNPN, CDR2 SVGIG (reference sequence). The V and J ends lost 5 bases and 7 bases respectively, with 24 bases between them. The CDR3 totals 16 residues. CDR3 sequence (DNA): TGTGCCTGGGGGACCGCCGTGGGGAGGCCGCTGAATGAGCAGTTCTTC. Its protein is CAWGTAVGRPLNEQFF.

This chain uses TRBV7-2 with TRBJ2-7, with D possibly TRBD2 on 5 matching bases. V lost 1 base and J 5 bases, leaving 15 bases between the germline ends. The CDR3 contains 15 residues. In germline, CDR1 is SGHTA, CDR2 FQGNSA. In nucleotides, the CDR3 is TGTGCCAGCAGCTTAGGTTTGCGATCCGGGGACGAGCAGTACTTC. The encoded protein is CASSLGLRSGDEQYF.

The chain is built from TRBV2 and TRBJ1-5; 8 bases are a match to TRBD1. The J segment lost 0 bases and the V segment lost 2 bases, leaving 12 bases of the junction unmatched. The CDR3 runs to 19 residues. Germline V gene lookup returns CDR1 SNHLY and CDR2 FYNNEI. CDR3 loop: CASSERVRGPYYSNQPQHF. CDR3 bases: TGTGCCAGCAGTGAAAGGGTCAGGGGGCCGTATTATAGCAATCAGCCCCAGCATTTT. Full variable domain (outside the CDR3, taken from reference TRBV2 and TRBJ1-5): EPEVTQTPSHQVTQMGQEVILRCVPISNHLYFYWYRQILGQKVEFLVSFYNNEISEKSEIFDDQFSVERPDGSNFTLKIRSTKLEDSAMYFCASSERVRGPYYSNQPQHFGDGTRLSIL.

The V gene is TRBV7-3, the J gene TRBJ1-4; 9 bases are a match to TRBD1. The germline V gene has CDR1 SGHTA and CDR2 FQGTGA. The CDR3 covers 14 residues. Trimming took 4 bases from V and 6 from J; bases not matched to a gene: 3. CDR3 amino acids: CASSYRDRDEKLFF. In DNA, the CDR3 is TGTGCCAGCAGCTACCGGGACAGGGATGAAAAACTGTTTTTT.